This T cell receptor beta chain was documented in a study of Graves' ophthalmopathy and Graves' hyperthyroidism. In donors with ophthalmopathy, activity was moderate-to-severe, with CAS ≥3, NOSPECS ≥4 and duration under 3 months. Fresh peripheral blood, about 9.3 ml, was the PBMC source. Broader study findings: Distinction of ophthalmopathy from stable hyperthyroidism by a 13-signature model reached approximately 89% sensitivity and roughly 78% specificity.

As concerns this clonotype: The antigen is unknown.

The germline V gene has CDR1 SQVTM and CDR2 ANQGSEA. With V trimmed by 4 bases and J by 2 bases, 6 bases remained unmatched. The CDR3 contains 14 residues. Transcripts of RNA were the source for amplifying TCR beta CDR3 regions. In the first round, RT-PCR was carried out with HTBI primers, and a multiplex PCR formed the second round. TCRdb analysed the multiplex PCR reads with MiXCR anew, one entry per CDR3 protein. The sample carries about 700,000 distinct CDR3 sequences, more than 40% recorded once. The sample consisted of peripheral blood. The J gene is TRBJ2-5, the V gene TRBV29-1, with 8 positions matching TRBD2. The receptor was derived from an adult man with Graves' ophthalmopathy. The CDR3 DNA follows: TGCAGCGTTGCACGGTCGGGAGGGCAAGAGACCCAGTACTTC. Translated, it gives CSVARSGGQETQYF.